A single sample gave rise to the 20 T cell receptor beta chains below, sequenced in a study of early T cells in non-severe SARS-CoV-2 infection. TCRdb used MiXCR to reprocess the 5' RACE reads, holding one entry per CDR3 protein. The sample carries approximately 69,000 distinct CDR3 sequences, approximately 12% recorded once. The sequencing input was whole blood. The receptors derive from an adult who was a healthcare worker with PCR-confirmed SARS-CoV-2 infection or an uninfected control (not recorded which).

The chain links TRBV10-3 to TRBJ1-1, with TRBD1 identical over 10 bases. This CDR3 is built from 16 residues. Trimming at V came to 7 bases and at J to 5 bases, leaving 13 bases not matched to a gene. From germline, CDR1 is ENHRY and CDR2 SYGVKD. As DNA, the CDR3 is TGTGCCATCACCTTCGACAGGGGGCACGGACTGACTGAAGCTTTCTTT. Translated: CAITFDRGHGLTEAFF.

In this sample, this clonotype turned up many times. The CDR3 loop is CASSSSLARTSYEQYF. The DNA of the CDR3 is TGTGCCAGCAGCTCCTCCCTAGCCCGAACGTCCTACGAGCAGTACTTC. V is TRBV7-8 and J is TRBJ2-7; TRBD2 is a possible D gene (5 bases). Deletions cut 4 bases from V and 1 base from J, with 17 bases between. Germline lookup yields CDR1 SGHVS and CDR2 FQNEAQ. The CDR3 sequence is 16 residues long.

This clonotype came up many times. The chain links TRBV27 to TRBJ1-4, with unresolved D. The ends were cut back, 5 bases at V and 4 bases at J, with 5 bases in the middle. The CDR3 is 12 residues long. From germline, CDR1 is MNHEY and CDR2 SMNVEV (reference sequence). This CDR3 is CASSRYNEKLFF. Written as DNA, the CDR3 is TGTGCCAGCAGTCGCTATAATGAAAAACTGTTTTTT.

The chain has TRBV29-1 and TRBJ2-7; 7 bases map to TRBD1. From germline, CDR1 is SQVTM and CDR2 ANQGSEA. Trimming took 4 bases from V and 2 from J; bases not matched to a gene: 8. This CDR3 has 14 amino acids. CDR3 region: CSVGGGQRAYEQYF. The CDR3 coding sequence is TGCAGCGTTGGTGGGGGACAGAGGGCCTACGAGCAGTACTTC.

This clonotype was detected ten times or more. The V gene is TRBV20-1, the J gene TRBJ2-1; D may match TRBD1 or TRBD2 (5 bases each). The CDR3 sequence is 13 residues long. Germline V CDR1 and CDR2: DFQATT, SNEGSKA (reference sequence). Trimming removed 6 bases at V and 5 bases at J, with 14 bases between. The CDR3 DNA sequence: TGCAGTGCAGAGAGACGGGGCCACAATGAGCAGTTCTTC. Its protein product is CSAERRGHNEQFF.

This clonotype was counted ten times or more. CDR3 loop: CASSSQWTGGTGELFF. CDR3 in DNA: TGCGCCAGCAGCTCCCAGTGGACAGGGGGCACCGGGGAGCTGTTTTTT. This rearrangement joins TRBV5-1 to TRBJ2-2; 10 nucleotides line up with TRBD1. J gave up 4 bases and V 3 bases, and 6 bases lay outside the gene matches. Germline V gene data show CDR1 as SGHRS and CDR2 as YFSETQ. The CDR3 consists of 16 residues.

The CDR3 reads CASSFPQHYEQYF. The CDR3 DNA reads as TGTGCCAGCAGTTTCCCACAACACTACGAGCAGTACTTC. The J gene is TRBJ2-7, the V gene TRBV28, with D hard to call. Germline V CDR1 and CDR2: MDHEN, SYDVKM. The V gene lost 3 bases and the J gene lost 3 bases, with 9 bases spanning the gap. The CDR3 loop spans 13 amino acids. The full variable domain, its missing parts supplied by reference TRBV28 and TRBJ2-7, is DVKVTQSSRYLVKRTGEKVFLECVQDMDHENMFWYRQDPGLGLRLIYFSYDVKMKEKGDIPEGYSVSREKKERFSLILESASTNQTSMYLCASSFPQHYEQYFGPGTRLTVT.

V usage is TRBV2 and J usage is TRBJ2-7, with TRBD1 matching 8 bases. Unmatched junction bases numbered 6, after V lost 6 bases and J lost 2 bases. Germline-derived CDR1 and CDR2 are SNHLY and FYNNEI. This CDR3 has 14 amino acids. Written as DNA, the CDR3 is TGTGCCAGCAGGGACAGGGCCCTTACCTACGAGCAGTACTTC. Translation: CASRDRALTYEQYF.

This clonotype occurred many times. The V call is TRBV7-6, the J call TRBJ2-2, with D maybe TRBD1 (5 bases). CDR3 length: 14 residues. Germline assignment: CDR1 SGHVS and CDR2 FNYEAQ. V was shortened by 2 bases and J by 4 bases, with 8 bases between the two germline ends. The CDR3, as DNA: TGTGCCAGCAGCTTACAGGGTCTCACCGGGGAGCTGTTTTTT. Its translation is CASSLQGLTGELFF.

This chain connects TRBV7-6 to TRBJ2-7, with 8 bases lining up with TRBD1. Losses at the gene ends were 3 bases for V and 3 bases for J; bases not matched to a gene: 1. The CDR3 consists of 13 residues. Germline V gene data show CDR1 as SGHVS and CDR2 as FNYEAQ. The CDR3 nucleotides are TGTGCCAGCAGCTTGGGACAGGACTACGAGCAGTACTTC. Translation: CASSLGQDYEQYF.

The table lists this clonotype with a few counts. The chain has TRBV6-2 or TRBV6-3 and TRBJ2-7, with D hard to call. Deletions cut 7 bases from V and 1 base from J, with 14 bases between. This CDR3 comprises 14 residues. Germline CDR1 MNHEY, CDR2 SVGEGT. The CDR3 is CASKHSLSSYEQYF. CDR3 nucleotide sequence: TGTGCCAGCAAACACAGCTTATCGTCCTACGAGCAGTACTTC.

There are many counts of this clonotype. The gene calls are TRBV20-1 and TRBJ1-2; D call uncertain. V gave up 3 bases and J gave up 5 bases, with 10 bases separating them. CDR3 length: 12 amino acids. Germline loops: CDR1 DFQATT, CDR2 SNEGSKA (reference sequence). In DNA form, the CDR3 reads TGCAGTGCTAGGAACCAGCAATATGGCTACACCTTC. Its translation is CSARNQQYGYTF.

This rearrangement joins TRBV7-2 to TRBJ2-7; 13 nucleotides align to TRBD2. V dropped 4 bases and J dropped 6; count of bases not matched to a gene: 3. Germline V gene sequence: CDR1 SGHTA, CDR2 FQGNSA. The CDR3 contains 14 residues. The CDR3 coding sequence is TGTGCCAGCAGCTCCGGGACTAGCGGGACCGAGCAGTACTTC. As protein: CASSSGTSGTEQYF.

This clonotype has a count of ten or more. The CDR3 nucleotides read TGTGCCAGCAGTTGGGGGGGGAATGAGCAGTTCTTC. Translated, it gives CASSWGGNEQFF. The rearrangement joins TRBV7-2 to TRBJ2-1; 7 bases are a match to TRBD2. V gave up 6 bases and J gave up 7 bases; unmatched junction bases: 3. Per germline, CDR1 SGHTA and CDR2 FQGNSA. The length of the CDR3 is 12 residues.

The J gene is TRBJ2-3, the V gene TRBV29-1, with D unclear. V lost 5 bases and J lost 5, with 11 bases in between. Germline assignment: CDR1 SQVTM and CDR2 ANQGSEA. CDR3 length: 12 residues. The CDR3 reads CSVSRLEDTQYF. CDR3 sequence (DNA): TGCAGCGTTTCCCGGCTCGAAGATACGCAGTATTTT.

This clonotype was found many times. The CDR3 region has the DNA TGTGCCAGCAGTTTAGACAGGAGCACAGATACGCAGTATTTT. Encoded protein: CASSLDRSTDTQYF. The chain is built from TRBV27 and TRBJ2-3, with D maybe TRBD1 (6 bases). The germline V gene encodes CDR1 MNHEY and CDR2 SMNVEV (reference sequence). Trimming pared 2 bases from V and 0 bases from J, leaving 6 bases between. This CDR3 has 14 amino acids.

CDR3 residues: CASSPGTSGRETQYF. The CDR3 region has the DNA TGTGCCAGCTCACCCGGGACTAGCGGGAGAGAGACCCAGTACTTC. This chain uses TRBV18 with TRBJ2-5, with 14 bases matching TRBD2. After removal of 3 bases from V and 4 bases from J, the junction contained 1 base not matched to a gene. The CDR3 spans 15 residues. CDR1 and CDR2 (germline): KGHSH, LQKENI. Combining the CDR3 with reference TRBV18 and TRBJ2-5 gives the whole variable domain NAGVMQNPRHLVRRRGQEARLRCSPMKGHSHVYWYRQLPEEGLKFMVYLQKENIIDESGMPKERFSAEFPKEGPSILRIQQVVRGDSAAYFCASSPGTSGRETQYFGPGTRLLVL.

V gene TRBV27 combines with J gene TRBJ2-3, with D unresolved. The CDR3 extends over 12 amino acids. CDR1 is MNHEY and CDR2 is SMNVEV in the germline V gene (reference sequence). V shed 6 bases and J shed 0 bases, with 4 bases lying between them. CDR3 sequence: CASRPSTDTQYF. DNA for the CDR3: TGTGCCAGCAGGCCGAGCACAGATACGCAGTATTTT.

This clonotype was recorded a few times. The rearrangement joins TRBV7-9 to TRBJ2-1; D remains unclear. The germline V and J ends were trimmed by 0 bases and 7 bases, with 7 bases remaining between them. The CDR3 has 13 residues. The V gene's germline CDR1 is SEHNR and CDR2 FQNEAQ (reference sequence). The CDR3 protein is CASSLALRNEQFF. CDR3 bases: TGTGCCAGCAGCTTAGCGCTGAGAAATGAGCAGTTCTTC.

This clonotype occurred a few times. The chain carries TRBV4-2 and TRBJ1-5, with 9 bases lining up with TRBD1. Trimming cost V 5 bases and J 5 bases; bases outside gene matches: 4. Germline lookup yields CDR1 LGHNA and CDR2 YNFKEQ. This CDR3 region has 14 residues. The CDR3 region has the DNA TGTGCCAGCAGCACTCGACAGGGGGATCAGCCCCAGCATTTT. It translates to CASSTRQGDQPQHF.